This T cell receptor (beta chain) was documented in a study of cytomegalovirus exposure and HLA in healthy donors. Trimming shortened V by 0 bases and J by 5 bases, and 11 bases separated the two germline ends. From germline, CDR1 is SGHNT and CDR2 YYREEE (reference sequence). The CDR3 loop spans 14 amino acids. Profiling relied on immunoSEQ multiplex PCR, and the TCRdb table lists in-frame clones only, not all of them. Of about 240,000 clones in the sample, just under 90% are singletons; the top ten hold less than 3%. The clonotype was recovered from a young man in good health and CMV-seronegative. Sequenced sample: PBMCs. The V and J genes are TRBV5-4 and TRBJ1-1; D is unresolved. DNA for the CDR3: TGTGCCAGCAGCTTGGACCTAGCCGGTACTGAAGCTTTCTTT. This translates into CASSLDLAGTEAFF.